This T cell receptor beta chain derives from a study of T cell responses to AZD1222 COVID-19 vaccine. Study outcomes and limitations: Across spike, vaccine-associated CD4 TCRs were found, dominant at 160-218 and 743-854. Increased Spike-specific TCR breadth and depth were observed after two AZD1222 doses.

Worth noting for this clone: Its antigen is unknown.

This table comes from immunoSEQ multiplex PCR, and its TCRdb copy is limited to in-frame clones, with some not included. The data show roughly 150,000 clones, with about 91% seen just once and about 1.9% held by the top ten. This CDR3 contains 11 residues. The ends were cut back, 7 bases at V and 11 bases at J, with 14 bases in the middle. Germline CDR1 SEHNR, CDR2 FQNEAQ (reference sequence). The clonotype comes from an adult in good health. Here the sequenced sample was peripheral blood, taken on day 0 of AZD1222 vaccination. The chain recombines TRBV7-9 with TRBJ1-1, with TRBD1 as a possible D gene (6 bases). CDR3 sequence reads: CASTLGRGAFF. In DNA form, the CDR3 reads TGTGCCAGCACCCTCGGGAGGGGGGCTTTCTTT.